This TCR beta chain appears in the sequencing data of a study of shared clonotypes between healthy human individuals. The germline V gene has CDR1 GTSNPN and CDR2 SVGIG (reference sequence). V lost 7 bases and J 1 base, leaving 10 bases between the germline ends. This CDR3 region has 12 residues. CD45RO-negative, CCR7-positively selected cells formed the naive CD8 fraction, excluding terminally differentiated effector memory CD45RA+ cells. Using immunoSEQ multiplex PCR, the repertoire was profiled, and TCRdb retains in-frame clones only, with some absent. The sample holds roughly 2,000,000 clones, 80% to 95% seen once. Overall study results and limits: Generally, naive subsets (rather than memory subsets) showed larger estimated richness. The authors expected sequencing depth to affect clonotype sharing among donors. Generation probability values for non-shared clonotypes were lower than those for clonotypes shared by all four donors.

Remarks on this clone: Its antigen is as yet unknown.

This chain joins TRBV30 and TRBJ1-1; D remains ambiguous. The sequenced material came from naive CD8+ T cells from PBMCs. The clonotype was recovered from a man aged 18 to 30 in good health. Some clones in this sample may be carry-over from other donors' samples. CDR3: CASGPPNTEAFF. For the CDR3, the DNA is TGTGCCTCCGGGCCGCCGAACACTGAAGCTTTCTTT.